This T cell receptor beta chain was observed in a study of identical twins. Concerning this clonotype: As yet, its antigen is unknown.

Healthy Caucasian individuals made up all the donors. The CDR3 has 16 residues. CDR1 LNHNV and CDR2 YYDKDF come from the germline V gene (reference sequence). V lost 1 base to trimming and J lost 2 bases; unmatched junction nucleotides: 7. Study results and limitations: Within cord blood, abundant beta clonotypes carried fewer insertions, but memory repertoires showed no such trend. Findings depended on cross-sectional statistics rather than tracking the same donors. Researchers caution that invariant MAIT and iNKT cells could partly confound zero-insertion analyses.

TCRdb re-analysed the 5' RACE reads in MiXCR, keeping a single row per CDR3 protein. The sample records about 810,000 distinct CDR3 sequences, around 12% being singletons. This sample was shared with a second study, whose subject was yellow fever vaccine responses in identical twins.

The source material was PBMCs. This receptor was taken from a young woman in good health. The chain employs TRBV15 and TRBJ2-7; TRBD2 matches at 8 bases. The CDR3, as DNA: TGTGCCACCAGCAGAGGATTTCATAGCGGGGCCTACGAGCAGTACGTC. Its protein is CATSRGFHSGAYEQYV.